A single sample is the source of the 9 T cell receptor beta chains below, sequenced in a study of tumor-infiltrating lymphocytes in primary liver carcinoma. The authors made TCR beta cDNA from 400 to 550 ng total RNA with a constant-region primer. Library construction for TCR beta comprised three nested multiplex PCR rounds performed with slightly modified ARM-PCR. Forward primers for TRBV1-TRBV30 and a C-beta reverse primer served the first two PCR rounds, at about 10 cycles each. One entry per CDR3 protein results from TCRdb running MiXCR on the multiplex PCR reads. The sample consists of roughly 120,000 distinct CDR3 sequences, less than 80% of them appearing once. For each extraction, RNA and DNA were obtained together from about 21-30 mg of unsorted bulk tissue. What was sequenced was liver tumor tissue from sampling region 1. Described subset: tumor region T1, superior pole. These receptors were taken from a woman aged 60-75 years with primary liver carcinoma and hepatitis B virus infection.

Notes on this clonotype: Here the CDR3 omits its conserved ending phenylalanine or tryptophan, so a read error is the likely source. The DNA is omitted, as the CDR3 cannot be located on it reliably, and the CDR3 follows TCRdb's listing. The CDR3 region is CASRINSGGEKPFY. The chain is built from TRBV12-3 or TRBV12-4 and TRBJ1-4; TRBD1 reflects the table's D call only, with no check against the DNA. The CDR3 sequence runs 14 residues, both termini included.

CDR3 in amino acids: CASSSGTGGETQYF. In nucleotides, the CDR3 is TGCGCCAGCAGCTCGGGGACAGGGGGAGAGACCCAGTACTTC. This chain uses TRBV5-1 with TRBJ2-5; TRBD1 aligns across 11 bases. V shed 3 bases, J shed 4 bases, and the junction held 2 bases outside the gene matches. The CDR3 sequence is 14 residues long. Germline-derived CDR1 and CDR2 are SGHRS and YFSETQ.

This clonotype was observed once. The germline gene is not matched at one end of the junction; a read error may be the cause. The CDR3 region is CANSWRAQTDTQYF. The CDR3 nucleotides are TGTGCCAACAGCTGGAGGGCCCAGACAGATACGCAGTATTTT. The V and J genes are TRBV11-2 and TRBJ2-3, with D possibly matching TRBD2 (6 bases). CDR1 is SGHAT and CDR2 is FQNNGV in the germline V gene. The CDR3 length is 14 residues.

This clonotype was seen more than once but under ten times. The rearrangement joins TRBV13 to TRBJ1-2; TRBD1 aligns across 11 bases. Germline V CDR1 and CDR2: PRHDT, FYEKMQ (reference sequence). This CDR3 has 19 amino acids. V shed 4 bases, J shed 0 bases, and the junction held 13 bases outside the gene matches. CDR3 sequence reads: CASSYSPGQGAFPNYGYTF. The CDR3, as DNA: TGTGCCAGCAGCTACTCCCCCGGACAGGGGGCCTTTCCTAACTATGGCTACACCTTC.

This clonotype has at least ten counts. The chain is built from TRBV6-1 and TRBJ1-2; a weak D match, TRBD1 (6 bases). Germline CDR1 and CDR2: MNHNS and SASEGT. This CDR3 has 12 amino acids. The V end lost 7 bases, the J end lost 4 bases, and 10 bases lay between the germline ends. CDR3 loop: CASNGGIYGYTF. CDR3 coding DNA: TGTGCCAGCAACGGGGGCATCTATGGCTACACCTTC.

As to this clonotype: No conserved phenylalanine or tryptophan is present at the end of the CDR3, so a read error is the likely explanation. The V gene is TRBV11-2, the J gene TRBJ2-1; D may be TRBD2 (6 bases). This CDR3 spans 15 amino acids. V was trimmed by 4 bases and J by 6 bases, leaving 16 bases between them. Germline V gives CDR1 SGHAT, CDR2 FQNNGV. Here the CDR3 DNA reads TGTGCCAGCAGCTCCACTAGCTGGGTCGTCAATGAGCAGTTCTTA. It is translated as CASSSTSWVVNEQFL.

The rearrangement links TRBV15 to TRBJ1-3; unclear D gene. CDR3 length equals 16 residues. Trimming pared 1 base from V and 0 bases from J, leaving 10 bases between. Looked up from germline, CDR1 is LNHNV and CDR2 is YYDKDF (reference sequence). This CDR3 reads CATSRGLSGSGNTIYF. As DNA, the CDR3 is TGTGCCACCAGCAGAGGGCTTTCCGGCTCTGGAAACACCATATATTTT.

This clonotype has a handful of counts. The rearrangement joins TRBV7-9 to TRBJ1-2; D uncertain. Trimming removed 7 bases at V and 4 bases at J, with 10 bases between. The CDR3 is 12 amino acids. The germline gives CDR1 SEHNR, CDR2 FQNEAQ (reference sequence). For the CDR3, the DNA is TGTGCCAGCAAGCGAGACGGCTATGGCTACACCTTC. This codes for CASKRDGYGYTF.

A word on this clonotype: One junction end disagrees with the germline gene, perhaps due to a read error. In DNA form, the CDR3 reads TGTGCCAACAGCTCCCTCGGTGGGGTGGGCACCGGGGAGCTGTTTTTT. This encodes CANSSLGGVGTGELFF. The rearrangement joins TRBV7-3 to TRBJ2-2, with D uncertain. Germline values: CDR1 SGHTA, CDR2 FQGTGA. The CDR3 covers 16 residues.